The 27 T cell receptor beta chains below all came from one sample that was sequenced in a study of blood T cell repertoires in COVID-19. The table came from immunoSEQ multiplex PCR; TCRdb's copy has only in-frame clones and leaves some out. In the table there are some 240,000 clones, approximately 88% of which are singletons. The material sequenced was peripheral blood. These receptors were collected from a woman in her seventies with COVID-19, enrolled during active disease.

The rearrangement joins TRBV5-6 to TRBJ2-5; D perhaps matches TRBD1 (6 bases). V was trimmed by 0 bases and J by 3 bases, leaving 12 bases between them. Germline V gene data show CDR1 as SGHDT and CDR2 as YYEEEE. The CDR3 contains 15 residues. Here the CDR3 reads CASSLVAGEKETQYF. The CDR3 coding sequence is TGTGCCAGCAGCTTGGTGGCAGGGGAAAAAGAGACCCAGTACTTC.

CDR3 loop: CASSPRQGLSYEQYF. CDR3 nucleotides: TGTGCCAGTAGCCCAAGACAGGGACTCTCCTACGAGCAGTACTTC. The chain has TRBV19 and TRBJ2-7; D may be TRBD1 (7 bases). The length of the CDR3 is 15 residues. Per the germline V gene, CDR1 is LNHDA and CDR2 is SQIVND (reference sequence). V was shortened by 6 bases and J by 0 bases, with 15 bases between the two germline ends.

The genes are TRBV5-1 and TRBJ2-1; 9 nucleotides align to TRBD2. The V gene's germline CDR1 is SGHRS and CDR2 YFSETQ. This CDR3 contains 15 residues. The J segment lost 5 bases and the V segment lost 0 bases, leaving 3 bases of the junction unmatched. The CDR3 sequence: CASSLVSGSNNEQFF. The CDR3 region has the DNA TGCGCCAGCAGCTTGGTTAGCGGGAGTAACAATGAGCAGTTCTTC.

The rearrangement links TRBV12-3 or TRBV12-4 to TRBJ1-1, with TRBD1 as a possible D gene (5 bases). With 8 bases removed from V and 0 bases from J, the gap between germline ends came to 10 bases. The CDR3 extends over 13 amino acids. As DNA, the CDR3 is TGTGCCAGCGGCAGGGTCCTGAACACTGAAGCTTTCTTT. Protein: CASGRVLNTEAFF.

The chain recombines TRBV4-2 with TRBJ2-3; 8 bases align to TRBD2. The germline gives CDR1 LGHNA, CDR2 YNFKEQ. This CDR3 contains 16 residues. Losses at the gene ends were 0 bases for V and 4 bases for J; bases not matched to a gene: 6. This chain's CDR3 is CASSQDAAGAADTQYF. The CDR3 DNA follows: TGTGCCAGCAGCCAAGATGCAGCGGGAGCTGCAGATACGCAGTATTTT.

The V gene is TRBV28, the J gene TRBJ2-2, with D possibly TRBD2 on 5 matching bases. V was pared by 6 bases and J by 2 bases, with 13 bases between. The CDR3 extends over 15 amino acids. Germline values: CDR1 MDHEN, CDR2 SYDVKM. The CDR3 protein is CASRLVRGNTGELFF. Here the CDR3 DNA reads TGTGCCAGCAGGTTGGTACGGGGTAACACCGGGGAGCTGTTTTTT.

The V and J genes are TRBV3-1 (or the pseudogene TRBV3-2) and TRBJ2-1, with 13 nucleotides matching TRBD2. The CDR3 loop spans 17 amino acids. The V gene end was trimmed by 0 bases and the J gene end by 6 bases; junction bases not matched to a gene: 5. Germline V gene lookup returns CDR1 LGHDT and CDR2 YNNKEL (reference sequence). CDR3 bases: TGTGCCAGCAGCCAAGATCCCGGACTAGCGGGAGCCAATGAGCAGTTCTTC. It translates to CASSQDPGLAGANEQFF.

The chain is built from TRBV29-1 and TRBJ2-2, with D tentatively TRBD2 (5 bases). The CDR3 totals 14 residues. V lost 5 bases, J lost 1 base, and 11 bases lay in between. Germline V gene lookup returns CDR1 SQVTM and CDR2 ANQGSEA. The CDR3 region is CSVLGLLNTGELFF. As DNA, the CDR3 is TGCAGCGTTCTAGGACTCTTGAACACCGGGGAGCTGTTTTTT.

This clone occurred a few times. V usage is TRBV13 and J usage is TRBJ2-5, with 8 bases matching TRBD2. The CDR3 extends over 15 amino acids. Germline V lookup: CDR1 PRHDT, CDR2 FYEKMQ (reference sequence). V was clipped by 3 bases and J by 5 bases; unmatched bases: 8. CDR3 sequence: CASSFISSGQETQYF. Here the CDR3 DNA reads TGTGCCAGCAGCTTTATATCTAGCGGGCAGGAGACCCAGTACTTC.

The chain links TRBV5-1 to TRBJ2-1, with 9 bases fitting TRBD2. Germline CDR1 is SGHRS and CDR2 is YFSETQ. The CDR3 has 17 residues. V lost 0 bases and J lost 0; bases outside the gene matches: 4. The CDR3 bases are TGCGCCAGCAGCTTGGAGCGGGGGGCCAGCTCCTACAATGAGCAGTTCTTC. Its translation is CASSLERGASSYNEQFF.

The gene calls are TRBV3-1 (or the pseudogene TRBV3-2) and TRBJ2-3, with D hard to call. Per the germline V gene, CDR1 is LGHDT and CDR2 is YNNKEL (reference sequence). This CDR3 contains 13 residues. The V end was cut by 2 bases, the J end by 2 bases, with 5 bases between. The DNA of the CDR3 is TGTGCCAGCAGCCAACAGTCCACAGATACGCAGTATTTT. Its protein product is CASSQQSTDTQYF.

This chain joins TRBV7-8 and TRBJ1-6, with 7 bases matching TRBD1. The CDR3 contains 15 residues. Germline-derived CDR1 and CDR2 are SGHVS and FQNEAQ. J gave up 17 bases and V 5 bases, and 18 bases lay outside the gene matches. The CDR3, as DNA: TGTGCCAGCAGCCCAGGGGGGACAGCCGATCTCTTTGTCCACTTT. The encoded protein is CASSPGGTADLFVHF.

The J gene is TRBJ2-7, the V gene TRBV30; 12 nucleotides agree with TRBD2. V gave up 1 base and J gave up 6 bases; unmatched junction bases: 4. The CDR3 consists of 14 residues. Germline V gene lookup returns CDR1 GTSNPN and CDR2 SVGIG (reference sequence). CDR3 residues: CAWSGTSGVGEQYF. The CDR3, as DNA: TGTGCCTGGAGTGGGACTAGCGGGGTAGGCGAGCAGTACTTC. Together with reference TRBV30 and TRBJ2-7, the CDR3 gives the full variable domain: SQTIHQWPATLVQPVGSPLSLECTVEGTSNPNLYWYRQAAGRGLQLLFYSVGIGQISSEVPQNLSASRPQDRQFILSSKKLLLSDSGFYLCAWSGTSGVGEQYFGPGTRLTVT.

CDR3 nucleotide sequence: TGTGCCAGCAGTTCGGACAGGCCTTATAATTCACCCCTCCACTTT. Its translation: CASSSDRPYNSPLHF. The V and J genes are TRBV7-9 and TRBJ1-6; TRBD1 matches at 7 bases. V was clipped by 6 bases and J by 4 bases; unmatched bases: 6. From germline, CDR1 is SEHNR and CDR2 FQNEAQ (reference sequence). This CDR3 region has 15 residues.

V gene TRBV27 combines with J gene TRBJ1-4; 7 nucleotides match TRBD1. Looked up from germline, CDR1 is MNHEY and CDR2 is SMNVEV (reference sequence). The CDR3 runs 13 residues. Losses at the gene ends were 4 bases for V and 6 bases for J; bases not matched to a gene: 2. The CDR3 loop reads CASSYRGDEKLFF. CDR3 bases: TGTGCCAGCAGTTACAGGGGTGATGAAAAACTGTTTTTT.

This clone was recorded a few times. V usage is TRBV3-1 (or the pseudogene TRBV3-2) and J usage is TRBJ2-7; 7 nucleotides align to TRBD2. CDR3 length equals 15 residues. CDR1 and CDR2 from the germline V gene are LGHDT and YNNKEL (reference sequence). V shed 4 bases, J shed 2 bases, and the junction held 8 bases outside the gene matches. The CDR3 DNA sequence: TGTGCCAGCAGCCTACCCGGGACTACCACCTACGAGCAGTACTTC. Translating it yields CASSLPGTTTYEQYF.

The rearrangement joins TRBV24-1 to TRBJ2-2; 8 nucleotides match TRBD1. CDR3 length: 16 residues. CDR1 and CDR2 (germline): KGHDR, SFDVKD. V lost 2 bases and J lost 6; bases outside the gene matches: 7. CDR3 amino acids: CATSDSWTGSAGELFF. For the CDR3, the DNA is TGTGCCACCAGTGATTCCTGGACAGGGTCGGCCGGGGAGCTGTTTTTT.

V gene TRBV2 combines with J gene TRBJ2-2, with TRBD2 identical over 13 bases. Trimming cost V 5 bases and J 6 bases; bases outside gene matches: 3. The CDR3 totals 15 residues. Germline V gene sequence: CDR1 SNHLY, CDR2 FYNNEI. The CDR3, as DNA: TGTGCCAGCAGTTTGGGACTAGCGGGATCCGGGGAGCTGTTTTTT. Translated, it gives CASSLGLAGSGELFF.

CDR3 residues: CASSPTLQTGIGGYTF. The CDR3 DNA reads TGTGCCAGCAGCCCCACACTCCAGACAGGGATTGGAGGCTACACCTTC. This chain links TRBV3-1 (or the pseudogene TRBV3-2) with TRBJ1-2; TRBD1 aligns across 7 bases. CDR1 and CDR2 from the germline V gene are LGHDT and YNNKEL (reference sequence). The CDR3 is made up of 16 amino acids. V lost 4 bases to trimming and J lost 8 bases; unmatched junction nucleotides: 16.

The chain recombines TRBV6-5 with TRBJ1-1; D perhaps matches TRBD1 (5 bases). From germline, CDR1 is MNHEY and CDR2 SVGAGI. Trimming took off 6 bases at V and 1 base at J, with 12 bases between the two ends. The CDR3 contains 14 residues. DNA of the CDR3: TGTGCCAGCAGCCTGGGGGGTGCGAACACTGAAGCTTTCTTT. It encodes CASSLGGANTEAFF.

The chain couples TRBV19 to TRBJ1-6; TRBD1 might be the D (6 bases). V lost 7 bases to trimming and J lost 9 bases, with 22 bases between them. Germline V gene data show CDR1 as LNHDA and CDR2 as SQIVND (reference sequence). CDR3 length equals 16 residues. This CDR3 is CASNKQGQEGGSPLHF. CDR3 nucleotide sequence: TGTGCCAGTAACAAACAAGGCCAAGAAGGGGGTTCACCCCTCCACTTT. Full variable domain (outside the CDR3, taken from reference TRBV19 and TRBJ1-6): DGGITQSPKYLFRKEGQNVTLSCEQNLNHDAMYWYRQDPGQGLRLIYYSQIVNDFQKGDIAEGYSVSREKKESFPLTVTSAQKNPTAFYLCASNKQGQEGGSPLHFGNGTRLTVT.

The chain has TRBV7-2 and TRBJ1-5; no clear D. V was cut by 5 bases and J by 0 bases, with 11 bases left in between. This CDR3 spans 15 amino acids. Germline CDR1 and CDR2: SGHTA and FQGNSA. The CDR3 loop is CASSSDGYSNQPQHF. CDR3 DNA: TGTGCCAGCAGCAGCGACGGTTATAGCAATCAGCCCCAGCATTTT.

The gene calls are TRBV7-9 and TRBJ1-5, with 7 positions matching TRBD1. Germline V gene data show CDR1 as SEHNR and CDR2 as FQNEAQ (reference sequence). The CDR3 spans 14 residues. J lost 4 bases, V lost 3 bases, and 3 bases had no gene match. The CDR3 sequence is CASSFSGGNQPQHF. Here the CDR3 DNA reads TGTGCCAGCAGCTTTTCAGGGGGTAATCAGCCCCAGCATTTT. The full variable domain, its missing parts supplied by reference TRBV7-9 and TRBJ1-5, is DTGVSQNPRHKITKRGQNVTFRCDPISEHNRLYWYRQTLGQGPEFLTYFQNEAQLEKSRLLSDRFSAERPKGSFSTLEIQRTEQGDSAMYLCASSFSGGNQPQHFGDGTRLSIL.

This chain joins TRBV6-2 or TRBV6-3 and TRBJ2-7; D may be TRBD2 (5 bases). From germline, CDR1 is MNHEY and CDR2 SVGEGT. The length of the CDR3 is 16 residues. V shed 2 bases and J shed 2 bases, with 16 bases lying between them. Here the CDR3 reads CASSYRPLDGAYEQYF. CDR3 bases: TGTGCCAGCAGTTACCGTCCCCTAGACGGGGCCTACGAGCAGTACTTC.

J is TRBJ1-2 and V is TRBV5-4; D gene ambiguous. This CDR3 has 14 residues. Germline CDR1 and CDR2: SGHNT and YYREEE (reference sequence). Trimming left V 0 bases short and J 2 bases short, with 8 bases between. CDR3 sequence: CASSLDSQNYGYTF. The CDR3 DNA is TGTGCCAGCAGCTTGGACAGCCAGAACTATGGCTACACCTTC.

As for this clone: This sample also contains other DNA sequences that code for the same CDR3. The V and J genes are TRBV11-2 and TRBJ2-2, with 15 bases matching TRBD2. With V trimmed by 3 bases and J by 5 bases, 1 base remained unmatched. The CDR3 has 16 amino acids. The germline CDR1 and CDR2 sequences are SGHAT and FQNNGV. CDR3 coding DNA: TGTGCCAGCAGCTTGGGACTAGCGGGAGGAACCGGGGAGCTGTTTTTT. As protein: CASSLGLAGGTGELFF. The full variable domain, its missing parts supplied by reference TRBV11-2 and TRBJ2-2, is EAGVAQSPRYKIIEKRQSVAFWCNPISGHATLYWYQQILGQGPKLLIQFQNNGVVDDSQLPKDRFSAERLKGVDSTLKIQPAKLEDSAVYLCASSLGLAGGTGELFFGEGSRLTVL.

As DNA, the CDR3 is TGTGCCAGCTCACTTTCGTCACGTTTTAGAAAACTGTTTTTT. This sequence encodes CASSLSSRFRKLFF. The chain has TRBV18 and TRBJ1-4; D is ambiguous. Germline loops: CDR1 KGHSH, CDR2 LQKENI. Trimming took off 4 bases at V and 10 bases at J, with 16 bases between the two ends. The CDR3 spans 14 residues.